Listed below are T cell receptor beta chains from one sample, sequenced in a study of lymphopenia after photon versus proton radiotherapy. Using immunoSEQ multiplex PCR, the repertoire was profiled, and TCRdb retains in-frame clones only, with some absent. The profile shows roughly 32,000 clones, around 94% of them singletons. The sequencing used peripheral blood, collected from a patient treated with photon-based radiotherapy. These receptors all stem from a woman between 50 and 59 years old with cholangiocarcinoma. Each CDR3 is given with its conserved first and last residue. A D gene is named only where the DNA matches it firmly. Size is stated for part of the rows, as once, few or many counts, or as a class when the clone is expanded.

CDR3 protein	CDR3 DNA	V gene	J gene	clone size	D gene
CASSTGGPQPQHF	TGTGCCAGCTCAACAGGGGGCCCCCAGCCCCAGCATTTT	TRBV18	TRBJ1-5	.	TRBD1
CASSLADGTADSPLHF	TGTGCCAGCAGCTTAGCCGACGGGACAGCAGATTCACCCCTCCACTTT	TRBV7-8	TRBJ1-6	.	TRBD1
CATSRPPSWNEQFF	TGTGCCACCAGCAGACCGCCCAGTTGGAATGAGCAGTTCTTC	TRBV15	TRBJ2-1	.	.
CASSLDRGGYNEQFF	TGTGCCAGCAGCTTGGACAGGGGAGGGTACAATGAGCAGTTCTTC	TRBV5-8	TRBJ2-1	.	.
CASSADRETYGYTF	TGTGCCAGTAGTGCAGACAGGGAGACCTATGGCTACACCTTC	TRBV19	TRBJ1-2	.	TRBD1
CASSLGTGSGMGYGYTF	TGTGCCAGCAGCTTAGGGACAGGCAGTGGTATGGGCTATGGCTACACCTTC	TRBV7-9	TRBJ1-2	once	TRBD1
CAAGASSYNEQFF	TGTGCCGCCGGCGCAAGCTCCTACAATGAGCAGTTCTTC	TRBV5-4	TRBJ2-1	.	.
CASSVQRGTGELFF	TGTGCCAGCAGTGTACAGCGGGGGACCGGGGAGCTGTTTTTT	TRBV2	TRBJ2-2	.	TRBD2
CASSIALNQPQHF	TGTGCCAGTAGTATAGCTCTCAATCAGCCCCAGCATTTT	TRBV19	TRBJ1-5	.	.
CATSSNLPGRNEQYF	TGTGCCACCAGCAGCAACCTTCCAGGAAGGAACGAGCAGTACTTC	TRBV15	TRBJ2-7	.	.
CASTRTGSGNTEAFF	TGTGCCAGCACAAGGACAGGGTCTGGAAACACTGAAGCTTTCTTT	TRBV18	TRBJ1-1	once	TRBD1
CASSYSGEGSSYEQYF	TGTGCCAGCAGTTACTCAGGTGAAGGGAGCTCCTACGAGCAGTACTTT	TRBV6-5	TRBJ2-7	.	.
CASSLGDRTNYGYTF	TGCGCCAGCAGCTTGGGGGACAGAACAAACTATGGCTACACCTTC	TRBV5-1	TRBJ1-2	.	TRBD1
CASSLVVSETAEAFF	TGTGCCAGCAGCTTAGTCGTCAGTGAGACGGCTGAAGCTTTCTTT	TRBV7-8	TRBJ1-1	.	.
CASSQGSGWNIQYF	TGTGCCAGCAGCCAAGGATCGGGGTGGAACATTCAGTACTTC	TRBV14	TRBJ2-4	.	.
CSASPVHEAFF	TGCAGTGCTAGCCCCGTTCATGAAGCTTTCTTT	TRBV20-1	TRBJ1-1	.	.
CALYRDTGELFF	TGTGCCTTATACAGGGACACCGGGGAGCTGTTTTTT	TRBV6-1	TRBJ2-2	.	.
CASSPQRGGLSGANVLTF	TGTGCCAGCTCACCACAGCGGGGGGGCCTCTCTGGGGCCAACGTCCTGACTTTC	TRBV18	TRBJ2-6	.	TRBD2
CASSIAGQRSMRYTF	TGTGCCAGTAGTATAGCCGGACAGCGATCTATGCGCTACACCTTC	TRBV19	TRBJ1-2	.	.
CALRDSLSEGYTF	TGTGCCCTCCGGGACAGTCTTTCGGAAGGCTACACCTTC	TRBV10-3	TRBJ1-2	.	TRBD1
CASSSTLTGLNYGYTF	TGTGCCAGCAGCTCTACATTGACAGGATTGAACTATGGCTACACCTTC	TRBV7-9	TRBJ1-2	.	.
CASSLAENTEAFF	TGTGCCAGCAGCTTAGCAGAGAACACTGAAGCTTTCTTT	TRBV11-3	TRBJ1-1	.	.
CASSAITGAYNEQFF	TGTGCCAGCAGTGCGATTACAGGGGCCTACAATGAGCAGTTCTTC	TRBV2	TRBJ2-1	.	TRBD1
CASSYPGTGAGEQFF	TGTGCCAGCAGTTATCCCGGGACAGGGGCAGGTGAGCAGTTCTTC	TRBV6-6	TRBJ2-1	once	TRBD1
CASSVAGVQISSLHF	TGTGCCAGCAGCGTAGCGGGAGTGCAAATTAGTTCCCTCCACTTT	TRBV9	TRBJ1-6	.	.
CASSENQVGKLFF	TGTGCCAGCAGTGAAAACCAGGTTGGGAAACTGTTTTTT	TRBV6-1	TRBJ1-4	once	.
CASSFPGRNTEAFF	TGTGCCAGCAGCTTCCCGGGCCGGAACACTGAAGCTTTCTTT	TRBV7-2	TRBJ1-1	.	.
CASSLAGRSTDTQYF	TGTGCCAGTTCTCTAGCGGGGAGAAGCACAGATACGCAGTATTTT	TRBV2	TRBJ2-3	.	TRBD2
CASSLRDRGAGELFF	TGCGCCAGCAGCCTCCGGGACAGGGGGGCCGGGGAGCTGTTTTTT	TRBV5-1	TRBJ2-2	.	TRBD1
CATSRATGGYTF	TGTGCCACCAGCAGAGCGACAGGCGGCTACACCTTC	TRBV15	TRBJ1-2	.	.
CASSFDRGTDTQYF	TGTGCCAGCAGTTTCGACAGGGGAACAGATACGCAGTATTTT	TRBV27	TRBJ2-3	.	TRBD1
CASSQGQDQRRSGNTIYF	TGTGCCAGCAGCCAAGGACAGGATCAGCGGAGGTCTGGAAACACCATATATTTT	TRBV7-9	TRBJ1-3	.	TRBD1
CASSFLPAWDTEAFF	TGTGCCAGTAGTTTCCTCCCGGCATGGGACACTGAAGCTTTCTTT	TRBV19	TRBJ1-1	.	.
CASSPSARQGLAGANVLTF	TGTGCCAGCTCACCTTCGGCGAGGCAGGGGTTGGCTGGGGCCAACGTCCTGACTTTC	TRBV18	TRBJ2-6	.	.
CASRGGGLRKYGYTF	TGTGCCAGCAGGGGCGGGGGACTTAGGAAATATGGCTACACCTTC	TRBV11-2	TRBJ1-2	once	.
CSVPSIYGYTF	TGCAGCGTTCCCTCCATCTATGGCTACACCTTC	TRBV29-1	TRBJ1-2	.	.
CASSQVGRGHQGGRTGELFF	TGCGCCAGCAGCCAAGTCGGGCGTGGTCACCAGGGGGGTAGAACCGGGGAGCTGTTTTTT	TRBV4-3	TRBJ2-2	once	.
CASSRDRNNEKLFF	TGTGCCAGCAGCCGGGACAGAAATAATGAAAAACTGTTTTTT	TRBV5-6	TRBJ1-4	.	TRBD1
CASSLVGQWNYGYTF	TGTGCCAGCAGCTTAGTGGGACAGTGGAACTATGGCTACACCTTC	TRBV11-2	TRBJ1-2	.	TRBD1
CASSPNYGVGQPQHF	TGTGCCAGCAGCCCGAATTACGGGGTTGGTCAGCCCCAGCATTTT	TRBV27	TRBJ1-5	.	.
CASSQVASYNEQFF	TGCGCCAGCAGCCAGGTAGCCTCCTACAATGAGCAGTTCTTC	TRBV4-3	TRBJ2-1	.	.
CASSSQGAPRNEQFF	TGCGCCAGCAGCTCACAGGGGGCACCTCGAAATGAGCAGTTCTTC	TRBV5-1	TRBJ2-1	.	TRBD1
CASSLDSGGSSYEQYF	TGTGCCAGCAGCTTAGATTCGGGGGGATCCTCCTACGAGCAGTACTTC	TRBV7-2	TRBJ2-7	once	TRBD2
CASSLTWGGGEQYF	TGTGCCAGCAGCCTCACTTGGGGAGGGGGCGAGCAGTACTTC	TRBV5-6	TRBJ2-7	.	.
CASSERENTEAFF	TGTGCCAGCAGTGAACGGGAGAACACTGAAGCTTTCTTT	TRBV6-1	TRBJ1-1	.	.
CASSPLGVGQDYGYTF	TGCGCCAGCAGCCCCCTGGGGGTAGGACAGGACTATGGCTACACCTTC	TRBV4-1	TRBJ1-2	.	TRBD1
CASSLESTGGFEQYF	TGCGCCAGCAGCTTGGAGTCGACCGGCGGATTCGAGCAGTACTTC	TRBV5-1	TRBJ2-7	.	.
CASSSERGNQPQHF	TGTGCCAGCAGCTCTGAAAGGGGCAATCAGCCCCAGCATTTT	TRBV5-6	TRBJ1-5	.	.
CASSLSWGGSYEQYF	TGTGCCAGCAGCTTATCTTGGGGGGGGTCCTACGAGCAGTACTTC	TRBV7-2	TRBJ2-7	.	TRBD2
CASSFPLVGGGNEQFF	TGTGCCAGCAGCTTCCCGCTTGTGGGGGGCGGTAATGAGCAGTTCTTC	TRBV7-9	TRBJ2-1	.	.
CAMQSSGVLYF	TGTGCCATGCAATCTTCAGGGGTCCTGTACTTC	TRBV10-3	TRBJ2-7	once	.
CASSNWGSTEAFF	TGTGCCAGTAGTAACTGGGGTAGTACTGAAGCTTTCTTT	TRBV19	TRBJ1-1	.	.
CASSVAASYEQYF	TGCGCCAGCAGTGTAGCGGCTTCCTACGAGCAGTACTTC	TRBV10-2	TRBJ2-7	.	.
CASSPQSGLEKLFF	TGCGCCAGCAGCCCTCAGTCAGGGCTGGAAAAACTGTTTTTT	TRBV4-3	TRBJ1-4	large	.
CASSLQENTEAFF	TGTGCCAGCAGCCTTCAGGAGAACACTGAAGCTTTCTTT	TRBV14	TRBJ1-1	.	.
CASSFSGGIHQPQHF	TGTGCCAGCAGCTTCTCGGGGGGCATCCATCAGCCCCAGCATTTT	TRBV7-8	TRBJ1-5	.	.
CASSARNEKLFF	TGTGCCAGCAGTGCTAGGAATGAAAAACTGTTTTTT	TRBV2	TRBJ1-4	.	.
CASSSATEPLGNTIYF	TGTGCCAGCAGCTCGGCTACAGAGCCCCTAGGAAACACCATATATTTT	TRBV9	TRBJ1-3	.	.
CASSLGVGGIEQFF	TGTGCCAGCAGCTTAGGGGTAGGGGGCATCGAGCAGTTCTTC	TRBV7-2	TRBJ2-1	.	TRBD1